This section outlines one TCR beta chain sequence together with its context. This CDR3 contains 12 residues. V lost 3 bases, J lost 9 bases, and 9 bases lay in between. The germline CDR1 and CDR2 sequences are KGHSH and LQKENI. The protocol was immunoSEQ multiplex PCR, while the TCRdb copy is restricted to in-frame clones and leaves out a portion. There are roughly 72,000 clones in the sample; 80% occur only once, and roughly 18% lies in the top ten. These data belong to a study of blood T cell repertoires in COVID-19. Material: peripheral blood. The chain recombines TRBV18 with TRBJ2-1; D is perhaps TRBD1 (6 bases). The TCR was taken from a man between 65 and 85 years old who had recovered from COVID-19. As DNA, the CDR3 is TGTGCCAGCTCACCGGACAGATTTGAGCAGTTCTTC. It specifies CASSPDRFEQFF. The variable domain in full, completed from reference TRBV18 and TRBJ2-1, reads NAGVMQNPRHLVRRRGQEARLRCSPMKGHSHVYWYRQLPEEGLKFMVYLQKENIIDESGMPKERFSAEFPKEGPSILRIQQVVRGDSAAYFCASSPDRFEQFFGPGTRLTVL.